This TCR beta chain was documented in a study of siplizumab effects on memory and regulatory T cells. Study conclusions and caveats: Confirmation that proliferating Tregs from siplizumab cultures had suppressive function was not obtained. No more than a minor fraction of alloreactive clones could be traced back to unstimulated subsets.

The germline V gene encodes CDR1 SGHNT and CDR2 YYREEE (reference sequence). The CDR3 sequence is 13 residues long. Trimming stripped 2 bases from V and 5 bases from J, with 10 bases between. The repertoire was sequenced with immunoSEQ multiplex PCR; TCRdb's copy has only in-frame clones and lacks some. Of some 100,000 clones detected, roughly 94% appear once; the ten largest clones hold less than 0.85%. In the case of this clone: No antigen is known for it.

The chain joins TRBV5-4 to TRBJ2-5; D might be TRBD1 or TRBD2, each matching 5 bases. The sequence was collected from a human donor in good health. The sequenced sample consisted of Tregs sorted from blood. The CDR3 sequence is CASSFRDLETQYF. As DNA, the CDR3 is TGTGCCAGCAGCTTCCGGGACCTGGAGACCCAGTACTTC. The full variable domain, rest sourced from reference TRBV5-4 and TRBJ2-5, is ETGVTQSPTHLIKTRGQQVTLRCSSQSGHNTVSWYQQALGQGPQFIFQYYREEENGRGNFPPRFSGLQFPNYSSELNVNALELDDSALYLCASSFRDLETQYFGPGTRLLVL.